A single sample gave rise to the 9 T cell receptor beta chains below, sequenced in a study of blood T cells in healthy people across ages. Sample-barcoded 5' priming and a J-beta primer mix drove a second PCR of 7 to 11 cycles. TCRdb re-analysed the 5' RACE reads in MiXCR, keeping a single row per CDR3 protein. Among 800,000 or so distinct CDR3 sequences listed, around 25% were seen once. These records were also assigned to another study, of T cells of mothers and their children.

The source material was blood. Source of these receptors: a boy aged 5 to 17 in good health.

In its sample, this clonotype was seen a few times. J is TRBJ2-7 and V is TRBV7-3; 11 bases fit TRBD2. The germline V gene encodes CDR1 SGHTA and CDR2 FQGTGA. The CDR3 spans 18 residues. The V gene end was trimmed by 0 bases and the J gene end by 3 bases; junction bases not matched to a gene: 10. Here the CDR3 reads CASSLTPSGLAGGYEQYF. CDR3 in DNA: TGTGCCAGCAGCTTAACTCCCAGCGGGCTAGCGGGGGGCTACGAGCAGTACTTC.

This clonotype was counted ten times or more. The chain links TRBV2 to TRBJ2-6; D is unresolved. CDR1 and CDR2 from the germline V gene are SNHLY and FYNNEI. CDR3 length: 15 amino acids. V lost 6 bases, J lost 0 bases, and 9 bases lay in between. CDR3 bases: TGTGCCAGCAGGCGAGAGAGCTCTGGGGCCAACGTCCTGACTTTC. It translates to CASRRESSGANVLTF. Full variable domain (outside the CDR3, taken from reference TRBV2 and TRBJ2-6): EPEVTQTPSHQVTQMGQEVILRCVPISNHLYFYWYRQILGQKVEFLVSFYNNEISEKSEIFDDQFSVERPDGSNFTLKIRSTKLEDSAMYFCASRRESSGANVLTFGAGSRLTVL.

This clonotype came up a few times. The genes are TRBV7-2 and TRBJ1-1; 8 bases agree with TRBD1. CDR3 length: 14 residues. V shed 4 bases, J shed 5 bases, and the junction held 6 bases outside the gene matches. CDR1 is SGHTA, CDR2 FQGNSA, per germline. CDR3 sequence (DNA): TGTGCCAGCAGCTCCATGACAGGGGTGACTGAAGCTTTCTTT. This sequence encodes CASSSMTGVTEAFF. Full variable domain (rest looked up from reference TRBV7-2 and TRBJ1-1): GAGVSQSPSNKVTEKGKDVELRCDPISGHTALYWYRQSLGQGLEFLIYFQGNSAPDKSGLPSDRFSAERTGGSVSTLTIQRTQQEDSAVYLCASSSMTGVTEAFFGQGTRLTVV.

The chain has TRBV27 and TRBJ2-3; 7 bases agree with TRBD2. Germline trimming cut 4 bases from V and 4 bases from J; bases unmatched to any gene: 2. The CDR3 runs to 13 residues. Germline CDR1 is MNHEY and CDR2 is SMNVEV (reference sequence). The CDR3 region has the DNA TGTGCCAGCAGTTCGGGACTACCAGATACGCAGTATTTT. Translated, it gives CASSSGLPDTQYF.

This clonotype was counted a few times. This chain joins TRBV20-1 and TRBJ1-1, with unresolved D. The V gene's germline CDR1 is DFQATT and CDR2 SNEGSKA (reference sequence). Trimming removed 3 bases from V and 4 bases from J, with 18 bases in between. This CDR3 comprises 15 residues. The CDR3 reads CSARDPGQTSTEAFF. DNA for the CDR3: TGCAGTGCTAGGGATCCCGGGCAGACGAGCACTGAAGCTTTCTTT.

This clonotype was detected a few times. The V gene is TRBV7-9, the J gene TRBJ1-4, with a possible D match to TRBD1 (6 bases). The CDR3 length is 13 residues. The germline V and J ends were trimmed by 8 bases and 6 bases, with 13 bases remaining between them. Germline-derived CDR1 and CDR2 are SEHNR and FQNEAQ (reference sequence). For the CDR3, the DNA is TGTGCCAGCGTACAGGGTTCGGATGAAAAACTGTTTTTT. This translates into CASVQGSDEKLFF.

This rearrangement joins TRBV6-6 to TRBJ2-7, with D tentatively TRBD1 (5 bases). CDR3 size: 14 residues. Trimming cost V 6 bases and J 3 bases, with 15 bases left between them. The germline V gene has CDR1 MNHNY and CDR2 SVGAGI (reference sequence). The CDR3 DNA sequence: TGTGCCAGCAGAACCCAGACAGATCACTACGAGCAGTACTTC. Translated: CASRTQTDHYEQYF.

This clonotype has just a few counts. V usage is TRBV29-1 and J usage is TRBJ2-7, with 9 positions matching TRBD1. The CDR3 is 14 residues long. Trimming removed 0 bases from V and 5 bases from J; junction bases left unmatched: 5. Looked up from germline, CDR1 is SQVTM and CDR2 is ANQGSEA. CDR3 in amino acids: CSVEDPQGADEQYF. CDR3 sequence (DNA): TGCAGCGTTGAAGATCCACAGGGGGCCGACGAGCAGTACTTC.

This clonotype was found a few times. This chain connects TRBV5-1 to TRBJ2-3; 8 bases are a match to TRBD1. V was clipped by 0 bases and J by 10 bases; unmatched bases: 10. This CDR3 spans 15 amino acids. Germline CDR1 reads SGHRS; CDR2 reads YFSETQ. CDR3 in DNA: TGCGCCAGCAGCTTGGACAGGGGGAAGACGGACTCGCAGTATTTT. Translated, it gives CASSLDRGKTDSQYF.